This T cell receptor beta chain emerged from a study of OX40 agonist ivuxolimab in advanced cancers. Background on the study: Melanoma, hepatocellular carcinoma, head and neck or renal cell cancer occurred in dose-escalation patients. There were three patients with partial responses, one having hepatocellular carcinoma and two cutaneous melanoma. Study-level results: Doses of 0.1 to 3.0 mg/kg were accompanied by clonal expansion of CD4+ and CD8+ blood T cells by week 6.

The table came from immunoSEQ multiplex PCR; TCRdb's copy has only in-frame clones and leaves some out. The table has about 80,000 clones, roughly 86% seen once; the top ten hold 20% to 25%. In the case of this clone: Its antigen is unknown.

V lost 6 bases and J lost 6; bases outside the gene matches: 9. Per germline, CDR1 SGHRS and CDR2 YFSETQ. The CDR3 has 14 residues. J is TRBJ2-3 and V is TRBV5-1; 8 nucleotides line up with TRBD1. The input for sequencing was CD4+ or CD8+ T cells sorted from blood, taken in a trial of the OX40 agonist ivuxolimab. This TCR was recovered from an adult with an advanced solid tumor such as melanoma, head and neck, liver or kidney cancer. CDR3 DNA sequence: TGCGCCAGCAACCCGACAGGGGCTGAGGATACGCAGTATTTT. Translation: CASNPTGAEDTQYF.